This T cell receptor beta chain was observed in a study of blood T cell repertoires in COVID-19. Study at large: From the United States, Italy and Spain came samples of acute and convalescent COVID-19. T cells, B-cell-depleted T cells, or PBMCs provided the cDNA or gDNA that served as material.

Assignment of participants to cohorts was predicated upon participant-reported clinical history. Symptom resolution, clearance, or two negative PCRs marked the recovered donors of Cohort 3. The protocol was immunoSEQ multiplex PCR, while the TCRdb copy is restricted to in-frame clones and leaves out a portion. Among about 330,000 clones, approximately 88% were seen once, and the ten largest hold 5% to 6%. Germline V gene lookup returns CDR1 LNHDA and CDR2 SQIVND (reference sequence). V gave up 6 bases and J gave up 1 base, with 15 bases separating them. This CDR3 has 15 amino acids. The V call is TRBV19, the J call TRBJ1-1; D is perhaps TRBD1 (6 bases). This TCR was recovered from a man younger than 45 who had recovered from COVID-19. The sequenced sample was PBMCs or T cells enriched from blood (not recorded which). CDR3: CASRLGGRTNTEAFF. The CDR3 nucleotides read TGTGCCAGTAGATTAGGGGGACGGACGAACACTGAAGCTTTCTTT. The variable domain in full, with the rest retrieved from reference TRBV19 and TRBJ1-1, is DGGITQSPKYLFRKEGQNVTLSCEQNLNHDAMYWYRQDPGQGLRLIYYSQIVNDFQKGDIAEGYSVSREKKESFPLTVTSAQKNPTAFYLCASRLGGRTNTEAFFGQGTRLTVV.